This T cell receptor beta chain was sequenced in a study of spatial heterogeneity in lung cancer. Study information: Sequencing consistently turned up more beta-chain sequences than alpha-chain sequences.

This sample's time point: sample taken at primary tumor resection. The donor group consisted of roughly 70 patients who had untreated, early-stage non-small cell lung cancer. The study sequenced unsorted whole RNA from tumor, nontumor lung or frozen PBMC. TCRdb re-analysed the 5' RACE reads in MiXCR, keeping a single row per CDR3 protein. The table records approximately 52,000 distinct CDR3 sequences, about 5.8% of them present only once. Germline V gene data show CDR1 as MDHEN and CDR2 as SYDVKM. Trimming cost V 7 bases and J 3 bases, with 16 bases left between them. This CDR3 has 15 residues. In its sample, this clonotype ranks as medium-sized.

This TCR was recovered from a male donor with early-stage non-small cell lung cancer. The sequenced sample was PBMCs, obtained at surgery. The rearrangement joins TRBV28 to TRBJ1-5, with a possible D match to TRBD1 (5 bases). Here the CDR3 reads CASKPGGATNQPQHF. CDR3 in DNA: TGTGCCAGCAAGCCGGGAGGGGCGACCAATCAGCCCCAGCATTTT.